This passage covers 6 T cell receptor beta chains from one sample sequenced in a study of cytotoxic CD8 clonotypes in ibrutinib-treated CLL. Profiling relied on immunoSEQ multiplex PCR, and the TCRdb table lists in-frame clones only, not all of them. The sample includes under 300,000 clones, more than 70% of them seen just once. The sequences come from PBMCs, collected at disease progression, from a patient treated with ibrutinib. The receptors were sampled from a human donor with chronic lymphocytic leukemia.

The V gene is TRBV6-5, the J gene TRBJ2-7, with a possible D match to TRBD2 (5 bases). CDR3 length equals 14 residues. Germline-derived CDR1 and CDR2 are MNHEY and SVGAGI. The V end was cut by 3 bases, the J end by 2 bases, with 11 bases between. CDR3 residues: CASSYGLAPYEQYF. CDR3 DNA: TGTGCCAGCAGTTATGGGCTAGCACCCTACGAGCAGTACTTC.

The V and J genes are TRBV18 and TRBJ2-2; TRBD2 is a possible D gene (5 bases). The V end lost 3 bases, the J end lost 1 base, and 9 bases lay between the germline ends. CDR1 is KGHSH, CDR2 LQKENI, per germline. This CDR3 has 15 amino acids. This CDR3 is CASSPSGKNTGELFF. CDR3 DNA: TGTGCCAGCTCACCGAGCGGCAAGAACACCGGGGAGCTGTTTTTT.

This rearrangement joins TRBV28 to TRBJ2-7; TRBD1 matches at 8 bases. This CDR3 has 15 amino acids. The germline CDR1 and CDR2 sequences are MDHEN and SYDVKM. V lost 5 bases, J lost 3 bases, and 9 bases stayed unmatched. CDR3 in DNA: TGTGCCAGCAGTCGGACAGGGAGGTTCCGCTACGAGCAGTACTTC. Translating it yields CASSRTGRFRYEQYF.

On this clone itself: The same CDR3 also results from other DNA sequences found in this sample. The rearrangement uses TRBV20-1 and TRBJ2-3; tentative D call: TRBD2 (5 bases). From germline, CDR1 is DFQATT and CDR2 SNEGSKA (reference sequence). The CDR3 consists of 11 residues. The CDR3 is CRAGSTDTQYF. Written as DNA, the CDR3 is TGCAGGGCGGGTAGCACAGATACGCAGTATTTT.

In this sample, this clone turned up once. As DNA, the CDR3 is TGCGCCAGCAGCTGGGGACTAGCGGGGCTCCAAGAGACCCAGTACTTC. This gives the protein CASSWGLAGLQETQYF. This chain links TRBV5-1 with TRBJ2-5; 13 nucleotides agree with TRBD2. The CDR3 sequence is 16 residues long. CDR1 is SGHRS, CDR2 YFSETQ, per germline. V lost 3 bases and J lost 1; bases outside the gene matches: 3.

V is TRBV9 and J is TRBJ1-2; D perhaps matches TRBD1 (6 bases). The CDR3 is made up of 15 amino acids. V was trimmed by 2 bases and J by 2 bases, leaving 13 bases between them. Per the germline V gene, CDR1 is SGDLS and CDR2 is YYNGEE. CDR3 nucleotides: TGTGCCAGCAGCGTGATCCCCGGACAGAACTATGGCTACACCTTC. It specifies CASSVIPGQNYGYTF.